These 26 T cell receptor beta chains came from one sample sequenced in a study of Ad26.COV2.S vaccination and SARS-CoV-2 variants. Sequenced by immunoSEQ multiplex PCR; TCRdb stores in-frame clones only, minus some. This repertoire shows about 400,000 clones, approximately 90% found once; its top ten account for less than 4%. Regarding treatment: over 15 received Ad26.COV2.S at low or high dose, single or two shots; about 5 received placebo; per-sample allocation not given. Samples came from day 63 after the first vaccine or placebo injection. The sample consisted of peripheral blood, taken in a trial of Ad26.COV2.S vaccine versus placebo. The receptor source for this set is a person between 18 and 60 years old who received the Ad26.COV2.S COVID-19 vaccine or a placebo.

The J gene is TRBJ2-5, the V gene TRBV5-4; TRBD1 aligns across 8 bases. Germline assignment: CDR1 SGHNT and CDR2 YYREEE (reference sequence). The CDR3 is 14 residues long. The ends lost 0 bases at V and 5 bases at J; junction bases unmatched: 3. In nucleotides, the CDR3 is TGTGCCAGCAGCTTGGCCTACAGGGGGGAGACCCAGTACTTC. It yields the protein CASSLAYRGETQYF.

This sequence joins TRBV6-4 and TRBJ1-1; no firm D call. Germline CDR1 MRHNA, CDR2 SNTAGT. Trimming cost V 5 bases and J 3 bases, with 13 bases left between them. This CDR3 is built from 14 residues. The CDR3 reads CASSSTFRDTEAFF. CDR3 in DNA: TGTGCCAGCAGTTCCACTTTTAGGGACACTGAAGCTTTCTTT.

CDR3 sequence: CASSYRGIGEQYF. CDR3 nucleotides: TGTGCCAGCAGTTACAGGGGGATTGGTGAGCAGTATTTT. The V call is TRBV6-5, the J call TRBJ2-3, with TRBD1 as a possible D gene (6 bases). The CDR3 loop spans 13 amino acids. CDR1 MNHEY and CDR2 SVGAGI come from the germline V gene. V lost 2 bases and J 11 bases, leaving 14 bases between the germline ends.

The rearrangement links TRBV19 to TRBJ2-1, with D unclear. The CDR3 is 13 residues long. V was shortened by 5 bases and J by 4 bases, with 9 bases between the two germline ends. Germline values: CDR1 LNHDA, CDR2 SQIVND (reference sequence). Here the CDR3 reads CASSPDSYNEQFF. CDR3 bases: TGTGCCAGTAGTCCCGACTCGTACAATGAGCAGTTCTTC.

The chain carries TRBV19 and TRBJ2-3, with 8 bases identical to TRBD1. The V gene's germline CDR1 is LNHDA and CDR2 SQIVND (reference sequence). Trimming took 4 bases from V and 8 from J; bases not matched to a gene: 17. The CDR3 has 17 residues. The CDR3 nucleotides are TGTGCCAGTAGTAGCCGACCAGGGGGCGCGACTCAGACTACGCAGTATTTT. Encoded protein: CASSSRPGGATQTTQYF.

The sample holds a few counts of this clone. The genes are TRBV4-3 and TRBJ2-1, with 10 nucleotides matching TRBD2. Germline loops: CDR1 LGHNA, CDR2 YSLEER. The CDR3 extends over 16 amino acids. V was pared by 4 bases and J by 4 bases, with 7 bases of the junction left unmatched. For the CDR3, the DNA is TGCGCCAGCAGCCCCGAAAGCGGGGGGGGTTACAATGAGCAGTTCTTC. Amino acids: CASSPESGGGYNEQFF.

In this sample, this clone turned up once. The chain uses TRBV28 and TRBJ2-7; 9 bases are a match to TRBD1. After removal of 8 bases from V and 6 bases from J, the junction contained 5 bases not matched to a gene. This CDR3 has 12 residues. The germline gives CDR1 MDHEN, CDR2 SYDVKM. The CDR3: CASGGQGSEQYF. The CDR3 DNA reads TGTGCCAGCGGAGGACAGGGGAGCGAGCAGTACTTC.

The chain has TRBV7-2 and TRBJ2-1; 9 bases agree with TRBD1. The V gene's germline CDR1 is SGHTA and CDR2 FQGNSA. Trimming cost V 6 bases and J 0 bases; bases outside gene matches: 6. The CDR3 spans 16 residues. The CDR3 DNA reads TGTGCCAGCAGTACCCGGGACAGGGTCTCCTACAATGAGCAGTTCTTC. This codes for CASSTRDRVSYNEQFF.

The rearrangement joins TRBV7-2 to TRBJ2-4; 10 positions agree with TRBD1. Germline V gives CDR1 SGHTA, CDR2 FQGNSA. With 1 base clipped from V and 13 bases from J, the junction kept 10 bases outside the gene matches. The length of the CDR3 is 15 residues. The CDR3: CASSLVGQGTAAQYF. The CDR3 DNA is TGTGCCAGCAGCTTAGTGGGACAGGGGACCGCGGCCCAGTACTTC.

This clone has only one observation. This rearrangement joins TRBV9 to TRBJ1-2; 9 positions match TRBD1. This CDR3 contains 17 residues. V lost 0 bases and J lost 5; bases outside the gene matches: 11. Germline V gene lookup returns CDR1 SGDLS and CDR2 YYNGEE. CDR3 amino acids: CASSVAPTGGTTYGYTF. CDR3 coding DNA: TGTGCCAGCAGCGTAGCCCCTACAGGGGGCACAACTTATGGCTACACCTTC.

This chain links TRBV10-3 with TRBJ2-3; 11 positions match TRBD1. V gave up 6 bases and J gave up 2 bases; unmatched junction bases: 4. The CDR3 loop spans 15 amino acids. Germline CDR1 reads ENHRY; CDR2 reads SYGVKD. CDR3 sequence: CAIRRTGGVTDTQYF. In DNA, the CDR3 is TGTGCCATCAGAAGGACAGGGGGCGTCACAGATACGCAGTATTTT.

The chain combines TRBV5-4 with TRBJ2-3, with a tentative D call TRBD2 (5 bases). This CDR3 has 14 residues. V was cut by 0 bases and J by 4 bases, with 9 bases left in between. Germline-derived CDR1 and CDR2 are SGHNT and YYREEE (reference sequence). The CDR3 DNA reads TGTGCCAGCAGCTTGGCCGCTAGCCCAGATACGCAGTATTTT. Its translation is CASSLAASPDTQYF.

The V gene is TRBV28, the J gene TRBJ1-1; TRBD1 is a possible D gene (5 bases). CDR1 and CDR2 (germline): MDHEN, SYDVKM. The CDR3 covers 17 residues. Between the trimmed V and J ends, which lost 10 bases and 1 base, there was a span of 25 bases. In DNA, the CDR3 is TGTGCCACCGGATTCCCGTGGGACCGTACTTCGAACACTGAAGCTTTCTTT. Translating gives CATGFPWDRTSNTEAFF.

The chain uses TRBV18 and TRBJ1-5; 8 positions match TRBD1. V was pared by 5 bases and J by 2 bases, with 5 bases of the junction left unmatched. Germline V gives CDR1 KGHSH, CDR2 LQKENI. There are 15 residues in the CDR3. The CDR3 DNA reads TGTGCCAGCTCATCGGGACAGGCAGGCAATCAGCCCCAGCATTTT. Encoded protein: CASSSGQAGNQPQHF.

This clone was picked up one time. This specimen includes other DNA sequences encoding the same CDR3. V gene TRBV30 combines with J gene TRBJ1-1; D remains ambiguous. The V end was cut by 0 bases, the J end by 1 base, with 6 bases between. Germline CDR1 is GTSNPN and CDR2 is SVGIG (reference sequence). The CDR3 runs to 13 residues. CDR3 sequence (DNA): TGTGCCTGGAGTGTACAGAGGAACACTGAAGCTTTCTTT. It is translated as CAWSVQRNTEAFF. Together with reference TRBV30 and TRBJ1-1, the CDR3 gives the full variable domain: SQTIHQWPATLVQPVGSPLSLECTVEGTSNPNLYWYRQAAGRGLQLLFYSVGIGQISSEVPQNLSASRPQDRQFILSSKKLLLSDSGFYLCAWSVQRNTEAFFGQGTRLTVV.

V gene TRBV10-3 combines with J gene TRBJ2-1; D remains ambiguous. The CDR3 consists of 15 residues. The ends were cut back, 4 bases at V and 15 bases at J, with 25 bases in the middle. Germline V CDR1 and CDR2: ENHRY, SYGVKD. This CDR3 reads CAISATSAPEGMGFF. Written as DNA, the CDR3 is TGTGCCATCAGTGCCACCTCGGCGCCGGAAGGAATGGGGTTCTTC.

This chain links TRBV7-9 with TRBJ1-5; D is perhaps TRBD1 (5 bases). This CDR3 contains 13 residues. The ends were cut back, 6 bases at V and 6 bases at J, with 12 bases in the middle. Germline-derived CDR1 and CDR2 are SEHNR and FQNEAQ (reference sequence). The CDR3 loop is CASSRQSGQPQHF. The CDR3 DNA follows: TGTGCCAGCAGTAGACAGTCGGGTCAGCCCCAGCATTTT.

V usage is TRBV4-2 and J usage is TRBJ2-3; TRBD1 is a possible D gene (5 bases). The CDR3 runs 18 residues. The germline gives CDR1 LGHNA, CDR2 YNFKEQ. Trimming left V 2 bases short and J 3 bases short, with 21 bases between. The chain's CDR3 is CASSQPRTAGKLTDTQYF. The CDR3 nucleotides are TGTGCCAGCAGCCAACCGAGGACGGCAGGGAAGTTGACAGATACGCAGTATTTT.

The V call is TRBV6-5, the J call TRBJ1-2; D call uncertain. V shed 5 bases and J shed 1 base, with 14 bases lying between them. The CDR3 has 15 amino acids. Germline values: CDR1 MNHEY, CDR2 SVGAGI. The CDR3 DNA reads TGTGCCAGCAGTCAATCCAAACGAAGTAACTATGGCTACACCTTC. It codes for CASSQSKRSNYGYTF.

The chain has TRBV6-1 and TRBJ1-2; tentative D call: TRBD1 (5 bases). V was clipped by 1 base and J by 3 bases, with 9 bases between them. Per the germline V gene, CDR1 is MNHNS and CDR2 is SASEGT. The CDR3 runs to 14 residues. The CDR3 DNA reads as TGTGCCAGCAGTGAAGAGTGGGGGTACTATGGCTACACCTTC. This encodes CASSEEWGYYGYTF.

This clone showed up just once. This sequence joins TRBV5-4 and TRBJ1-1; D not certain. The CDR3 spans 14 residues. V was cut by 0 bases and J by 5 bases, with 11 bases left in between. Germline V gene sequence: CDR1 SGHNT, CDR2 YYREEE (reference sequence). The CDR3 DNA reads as TGTGCCAGCAGCTTGGGTAGGGAACGGACTGAAGCTTTCTTT. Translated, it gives CASSLGRERTEAFF.

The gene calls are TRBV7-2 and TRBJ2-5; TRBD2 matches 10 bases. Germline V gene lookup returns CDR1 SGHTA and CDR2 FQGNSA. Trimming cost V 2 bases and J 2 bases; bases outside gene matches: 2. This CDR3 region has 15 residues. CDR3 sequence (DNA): TGTGCCAGCAGCTTATCTAGCGGGGGTCAAGAGACCCAGTACTTC. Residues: CASSLSSGGQETQYF.

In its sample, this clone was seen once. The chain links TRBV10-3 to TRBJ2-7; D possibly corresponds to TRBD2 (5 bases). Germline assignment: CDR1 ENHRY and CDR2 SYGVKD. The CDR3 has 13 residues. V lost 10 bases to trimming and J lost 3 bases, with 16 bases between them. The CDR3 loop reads CATRALRGYEQYF. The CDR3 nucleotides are TGTGCCACCCGGGCCCTCCGGGGCTACGAGCAGTACTTC.

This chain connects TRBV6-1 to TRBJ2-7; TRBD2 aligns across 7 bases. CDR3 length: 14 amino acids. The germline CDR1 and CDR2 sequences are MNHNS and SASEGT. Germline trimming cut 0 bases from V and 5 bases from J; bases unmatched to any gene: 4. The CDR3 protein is CASSEAGGSDEQYF. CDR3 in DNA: TGTGCCAGCAGTGAAGCGGGGGGGTCAGACGAGCAGTACTTC.

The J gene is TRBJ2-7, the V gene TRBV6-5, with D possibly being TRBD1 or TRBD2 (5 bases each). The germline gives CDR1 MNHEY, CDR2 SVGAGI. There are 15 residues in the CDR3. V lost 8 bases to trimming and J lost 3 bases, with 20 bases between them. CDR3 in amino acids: CASVRIRDGGYEQYF. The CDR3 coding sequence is TGTGCCAGCGTTAGAATCCGGGATGGGGGCTACGAGCAGTACTTC.

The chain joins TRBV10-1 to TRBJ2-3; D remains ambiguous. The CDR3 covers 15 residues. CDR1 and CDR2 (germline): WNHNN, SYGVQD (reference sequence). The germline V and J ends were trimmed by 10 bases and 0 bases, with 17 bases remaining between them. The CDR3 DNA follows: TGCGCCAATAGTGAGTGGATGTATAGCACAGATACGCAGTATTTT. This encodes CANSEWMYSTDTQYF.